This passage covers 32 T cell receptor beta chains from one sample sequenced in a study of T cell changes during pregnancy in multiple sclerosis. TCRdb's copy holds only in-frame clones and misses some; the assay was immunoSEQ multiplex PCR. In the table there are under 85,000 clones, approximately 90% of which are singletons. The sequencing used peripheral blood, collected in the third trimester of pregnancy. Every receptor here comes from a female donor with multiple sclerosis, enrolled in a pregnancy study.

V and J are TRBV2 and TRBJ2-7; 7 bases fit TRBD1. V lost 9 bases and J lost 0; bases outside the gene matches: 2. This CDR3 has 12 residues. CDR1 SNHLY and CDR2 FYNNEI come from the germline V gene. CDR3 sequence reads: CASTGDSYEQYF. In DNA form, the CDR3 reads TGTGCCAGTACAGGGGACTCCTACGAGCAGTACTTC.

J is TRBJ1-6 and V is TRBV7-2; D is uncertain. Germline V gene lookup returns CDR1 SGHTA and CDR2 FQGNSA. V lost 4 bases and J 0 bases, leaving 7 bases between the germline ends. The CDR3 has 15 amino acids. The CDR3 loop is CASSSESSYNSPLHF. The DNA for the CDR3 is TGTGCCAGCAGCTCGGAGAGCTCCTATAATTCACCCCTCCACTTT.

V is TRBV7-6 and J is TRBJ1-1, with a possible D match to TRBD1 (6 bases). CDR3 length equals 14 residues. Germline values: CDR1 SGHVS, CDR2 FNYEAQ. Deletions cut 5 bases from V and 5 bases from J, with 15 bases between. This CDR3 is CASSPQGHLTEAFF. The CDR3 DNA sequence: TGTGCCAGCAGCCCGCAGGGACATCTTACTGAAGCTTTCTTT.

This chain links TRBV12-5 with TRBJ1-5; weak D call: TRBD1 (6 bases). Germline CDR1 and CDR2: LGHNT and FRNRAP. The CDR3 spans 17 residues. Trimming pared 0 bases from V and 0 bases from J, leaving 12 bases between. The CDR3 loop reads CASGLVTGSYSNQPQHF. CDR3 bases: TGTGCTAGTGGTTTGGTTACAGGGTCCTATAGCAATCAGCCCCAGCATTTT. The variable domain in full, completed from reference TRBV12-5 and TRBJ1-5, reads DARVTQTPRHKVTEMGQEVTMRCQPILGHNTVFWYRQTMMQGLELLAYFRNRAPLDDSGMPKDRFSAEMPDATLATLKIQPSEPRDSAVYFCASGLVTGSYSNQPQHFGDGTRLSIL.

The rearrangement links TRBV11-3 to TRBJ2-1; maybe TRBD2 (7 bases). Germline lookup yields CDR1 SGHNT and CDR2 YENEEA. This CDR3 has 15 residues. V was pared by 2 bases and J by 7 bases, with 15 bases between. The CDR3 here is CASSLRGASGNEQFF. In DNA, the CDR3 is TGTGCCAGCAGCTTACGGGGGGCTTCCGGGAATGAGCAGTTCTTC.

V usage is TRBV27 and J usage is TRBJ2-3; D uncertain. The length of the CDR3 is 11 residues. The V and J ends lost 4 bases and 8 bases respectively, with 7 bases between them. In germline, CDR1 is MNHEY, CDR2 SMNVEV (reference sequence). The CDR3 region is CASSSLGTQYF. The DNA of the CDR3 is TGTGCCAGCAGTTCTCTAGGTACGCAGTATTTT.

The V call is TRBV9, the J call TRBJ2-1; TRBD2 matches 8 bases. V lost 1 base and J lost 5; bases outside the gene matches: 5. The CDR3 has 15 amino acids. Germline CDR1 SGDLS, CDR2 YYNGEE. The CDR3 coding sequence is TGTGCCAGCAGCGTAAGGAGCGGGAGTAACAATGAGCAGTTCTTC. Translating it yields CASSVRSGSNNEQFF. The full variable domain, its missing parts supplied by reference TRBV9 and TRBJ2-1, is DSGVTQTPKHLITATGQRVTLRCSPRSGDLSVYWYQQSLDQGLQFLIQYYNGEERAKGNILERFSAQQFPDLHSELNLSSLELGDSALYFCASSVRSGSNNEQFFGPGTRLTVL.

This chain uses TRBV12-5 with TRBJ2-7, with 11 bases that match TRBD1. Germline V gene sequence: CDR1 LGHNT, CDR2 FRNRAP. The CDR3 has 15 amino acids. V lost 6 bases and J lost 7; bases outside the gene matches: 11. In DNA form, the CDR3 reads TGTGCTAGTGGCCCAGGACAGGGGGCCGGGTGGGAGCAGTACTTC. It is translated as CASGPGQGAGWEQYF.

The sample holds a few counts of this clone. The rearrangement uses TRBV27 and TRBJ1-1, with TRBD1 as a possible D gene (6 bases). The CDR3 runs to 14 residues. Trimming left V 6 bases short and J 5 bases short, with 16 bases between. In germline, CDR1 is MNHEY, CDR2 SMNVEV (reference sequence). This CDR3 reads CASSPHRDSTEAFF. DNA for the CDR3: TGTGCCAGCAGCCCTCACAGGGATAGTACTGAAGCTTTCTTT.

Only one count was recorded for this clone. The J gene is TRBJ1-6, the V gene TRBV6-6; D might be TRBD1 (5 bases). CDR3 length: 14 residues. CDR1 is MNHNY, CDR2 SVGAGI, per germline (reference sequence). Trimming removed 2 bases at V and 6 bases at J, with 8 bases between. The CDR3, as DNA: TGTGCCAGCAGTTACGGGGGGGGTAATTCACCCCTCCACTTT. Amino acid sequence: CASSYGGGNSPLHF.

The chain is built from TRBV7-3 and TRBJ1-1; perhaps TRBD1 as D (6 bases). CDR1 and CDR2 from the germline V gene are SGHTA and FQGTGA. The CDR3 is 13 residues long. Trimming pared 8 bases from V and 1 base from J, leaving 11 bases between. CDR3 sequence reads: CASGDRQNTEAFF. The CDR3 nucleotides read TGTGCCAGCGGAGACAGGCAGAACACTGAAGCTTTCTTT.

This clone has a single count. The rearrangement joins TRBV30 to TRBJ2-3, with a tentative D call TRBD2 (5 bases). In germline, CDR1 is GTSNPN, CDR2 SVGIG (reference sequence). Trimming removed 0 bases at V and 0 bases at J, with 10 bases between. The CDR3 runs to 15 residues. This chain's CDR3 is CAWSVRGRSTDTQYF. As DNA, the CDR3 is TGTGCCTGGAGTGTAAGAGGGCGGAGCACAGATACGCAGTATTTT.

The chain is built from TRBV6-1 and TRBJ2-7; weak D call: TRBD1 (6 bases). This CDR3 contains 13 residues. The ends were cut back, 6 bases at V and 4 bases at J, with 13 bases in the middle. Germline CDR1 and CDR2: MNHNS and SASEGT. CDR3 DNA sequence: TGTGCCAGCAGGCAAGGGGGTTCGTACGAGCAGTACTTC. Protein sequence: CASRQGGSYEQYF.

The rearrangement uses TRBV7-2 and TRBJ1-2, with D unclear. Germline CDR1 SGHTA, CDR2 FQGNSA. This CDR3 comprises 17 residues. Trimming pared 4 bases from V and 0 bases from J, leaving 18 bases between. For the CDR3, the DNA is TGTGCCAGCAGCTCGCCCCAAATTTACACAGCTAACTATGGCTACACCTTC. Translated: CASSSPQIYTANYGYTF.

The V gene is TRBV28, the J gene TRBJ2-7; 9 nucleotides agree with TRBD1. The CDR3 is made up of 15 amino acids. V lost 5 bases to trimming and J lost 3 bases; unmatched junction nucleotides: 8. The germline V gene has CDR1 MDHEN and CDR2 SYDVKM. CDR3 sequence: CASSQPGTGNYEQYF. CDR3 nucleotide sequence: TGTGCCAGCAGTCAACCCGGGACAGGGAACTACGAGCAGTACTTC.

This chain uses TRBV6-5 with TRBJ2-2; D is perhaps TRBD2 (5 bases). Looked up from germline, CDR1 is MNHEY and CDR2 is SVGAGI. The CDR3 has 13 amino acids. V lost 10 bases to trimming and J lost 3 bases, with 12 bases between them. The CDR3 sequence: CAIFGVHTGELFF. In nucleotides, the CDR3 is TGTGCCATCTTCGGGGTCCACACCGGGGAGCTGTTTTTT.

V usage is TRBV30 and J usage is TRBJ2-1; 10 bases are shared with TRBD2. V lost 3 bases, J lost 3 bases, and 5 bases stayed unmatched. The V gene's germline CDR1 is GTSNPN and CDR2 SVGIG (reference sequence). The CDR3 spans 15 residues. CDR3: CAWSVKREGYNEQFF. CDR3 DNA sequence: TGTGCCTGGAGCGTAAAGCGGGAGGGCTACAATGAGCAGTTCTTC.

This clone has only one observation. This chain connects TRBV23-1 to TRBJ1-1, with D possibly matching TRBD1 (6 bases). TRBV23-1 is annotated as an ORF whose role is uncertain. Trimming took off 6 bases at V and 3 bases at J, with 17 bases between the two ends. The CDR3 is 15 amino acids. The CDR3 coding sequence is TGCGCCAGCAGCCTTTTACAGGGACGGGACACTGAAGCTTTCTTT. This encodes CASSLLQGRDTEAFF.

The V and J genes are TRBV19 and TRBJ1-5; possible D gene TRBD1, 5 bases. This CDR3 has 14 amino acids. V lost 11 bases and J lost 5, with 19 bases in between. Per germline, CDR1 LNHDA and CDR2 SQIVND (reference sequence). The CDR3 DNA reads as TGTGCCTCTGATGGGGGGTATGAACATCAGCCCCAGCATTTT. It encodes CASDGGYEHQPQHF.

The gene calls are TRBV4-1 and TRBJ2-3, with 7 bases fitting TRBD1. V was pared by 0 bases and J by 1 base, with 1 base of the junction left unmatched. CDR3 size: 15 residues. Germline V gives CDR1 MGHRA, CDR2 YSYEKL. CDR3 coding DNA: TGCGCCAGCAGCCAAGACGACAGGGGCACAGATACGCAGTATTTT. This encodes CASSQDDRGTDTQYF.

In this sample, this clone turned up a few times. This CDR3 reads CASSQGKGQSDEQFF. The DNA of the CDR3 is TGTGCCAGCAGCCAAGGGAAAGGACAGTCCGATGAGCAGTTCTTC. This chain connects TRBV4-2 to TRBJ2-1, with D possibly matching TRBD1 (6 bases). Germline assignment: CDR1 LGHNA and CDR2 YNFKEQ. The CDR3 is made up of 15 amino acids. The V and J ends lost 1 base and 8 bases respectively, with 15 bases between them.

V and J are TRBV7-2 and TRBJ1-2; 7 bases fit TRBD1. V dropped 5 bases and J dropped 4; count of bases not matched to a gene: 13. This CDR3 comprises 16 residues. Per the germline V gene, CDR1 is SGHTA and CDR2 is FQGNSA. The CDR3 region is CASSPGTAPPLYGYTF. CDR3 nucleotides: TGTGCCAGCAGCCCGGGGACAGCCCCACCTCTCTATGGCTACACCTTC.

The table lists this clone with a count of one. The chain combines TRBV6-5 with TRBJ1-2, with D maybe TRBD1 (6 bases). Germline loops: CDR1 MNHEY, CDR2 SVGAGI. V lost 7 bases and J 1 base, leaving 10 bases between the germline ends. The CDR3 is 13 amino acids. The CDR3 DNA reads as TGTGCCAGCACGAAGGACAGTAACTATGGCTACACCTTC. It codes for CASTKDSNYGYTF.

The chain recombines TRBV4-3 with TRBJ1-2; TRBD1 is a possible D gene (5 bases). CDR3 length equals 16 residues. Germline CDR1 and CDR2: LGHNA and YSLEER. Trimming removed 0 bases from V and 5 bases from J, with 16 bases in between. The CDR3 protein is CASSQDSIQVEYGYTF. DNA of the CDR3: TGCGCCAGCAGCCAAGATTCAATACAGGTGGAATATGGCTACACCTTC.

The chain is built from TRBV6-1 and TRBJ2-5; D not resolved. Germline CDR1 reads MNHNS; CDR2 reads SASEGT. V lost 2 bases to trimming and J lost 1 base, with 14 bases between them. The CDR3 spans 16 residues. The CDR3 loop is CASSELTGLIQETQYF. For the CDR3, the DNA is TGTGCCAGCAGTGAACTTACGGGTCTGATCCAAGAGACCCAGTACTTC.

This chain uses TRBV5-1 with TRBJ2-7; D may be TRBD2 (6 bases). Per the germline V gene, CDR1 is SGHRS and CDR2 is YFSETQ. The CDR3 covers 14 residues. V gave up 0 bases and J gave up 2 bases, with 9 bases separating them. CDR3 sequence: CASSLAGAAYEQYF. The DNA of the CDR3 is TGCGCCAGCAGCTTGGCGGGAGCGGCCTACGAGCAGTACTTC. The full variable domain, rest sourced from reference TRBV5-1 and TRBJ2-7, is KAGVTQTPRYLIKTRGQQVTLSCSPISGHRSVSWYQQTPGQGLQFLFEYFSETQRNKGNFPGRFSGRQFSNSRSEMNVSTLELGDSALYLCASSLAGAAYEQYFGPGTRLTVT.

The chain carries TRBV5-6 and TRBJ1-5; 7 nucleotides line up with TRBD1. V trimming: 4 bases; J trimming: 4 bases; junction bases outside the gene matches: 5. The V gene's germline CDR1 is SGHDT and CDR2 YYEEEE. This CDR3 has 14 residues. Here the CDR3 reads CASSLTGTNQPQHF. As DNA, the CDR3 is TGTGCCAGCAGCCTGACAGGGACTAATCAGCCCCAGCATTTT.

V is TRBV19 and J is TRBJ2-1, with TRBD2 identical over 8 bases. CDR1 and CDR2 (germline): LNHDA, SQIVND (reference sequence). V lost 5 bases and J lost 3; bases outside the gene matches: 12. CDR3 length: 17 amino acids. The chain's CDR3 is CASSSSARAGGYNEQFF. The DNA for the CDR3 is TGTGCCAGTAGTTCATCCGCTCGCGCGGGGGGCTACAATGAGCAGTTCTTC.

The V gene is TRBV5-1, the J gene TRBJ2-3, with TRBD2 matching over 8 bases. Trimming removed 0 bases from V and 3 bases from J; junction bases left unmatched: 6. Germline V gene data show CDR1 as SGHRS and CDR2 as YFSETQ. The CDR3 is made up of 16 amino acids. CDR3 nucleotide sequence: TGCGCCAGCAGCTTGGGGAGCGGGAGCGAGACAGATACGCAGTATTTT. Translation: CASSLGSGSETDTQYF.

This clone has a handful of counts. CDR3 loop: CASSEWLGPYQPQHF. The CDR3 bases are TGTGCCAGCAGTGAATGGTTGGGCCCCTATCAGCCCCAGCATTTT. The chain recombines TRBV6-1 with TRBJ1-5; D not certain. CDR3 length equals 15 residues. V shed 2 bases and J shed 5 bases, with 13 bases lying between them. Germline CDR1 and CDR2: MNHNS and SASEGT.

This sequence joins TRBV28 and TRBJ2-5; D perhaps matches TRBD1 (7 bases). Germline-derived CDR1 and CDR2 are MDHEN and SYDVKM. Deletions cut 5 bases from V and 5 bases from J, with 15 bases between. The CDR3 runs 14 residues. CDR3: CASSRLSGGETQYF. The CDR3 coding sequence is TGTGCCAGCAGTCGATTGTCAGGGGGGGAGACCCAGTACTTC.

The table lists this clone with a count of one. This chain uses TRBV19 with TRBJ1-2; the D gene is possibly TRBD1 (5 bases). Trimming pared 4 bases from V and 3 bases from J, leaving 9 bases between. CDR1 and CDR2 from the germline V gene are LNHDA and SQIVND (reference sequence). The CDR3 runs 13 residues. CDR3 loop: CASSTSTDYGYTF. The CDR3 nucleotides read TGTGCCAGTAGTACCTCGACAGACTATGGCTACACCTTC.